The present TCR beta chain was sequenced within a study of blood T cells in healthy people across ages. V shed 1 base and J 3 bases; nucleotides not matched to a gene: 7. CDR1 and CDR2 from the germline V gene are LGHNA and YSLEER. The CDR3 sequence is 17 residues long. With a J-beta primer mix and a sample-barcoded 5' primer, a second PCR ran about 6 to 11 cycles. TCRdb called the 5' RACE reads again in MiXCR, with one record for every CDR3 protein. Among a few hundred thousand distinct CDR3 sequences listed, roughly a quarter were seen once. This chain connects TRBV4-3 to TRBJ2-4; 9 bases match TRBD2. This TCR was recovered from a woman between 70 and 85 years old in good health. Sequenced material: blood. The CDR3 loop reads CASSQVIEREVKNIQYF. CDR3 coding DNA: TGCGCCAGCAGCCAAGTGATCGAGCGGGAGGTCAAAAACATTCAGTACTTC.